This T cell receptor (beta chain) is drawn from a study of OX40 agonist ivuxolimab in advanced cancers. Turning to the study itself: Given to patients was ivuxolimab, an agonistic anti-OX40 (CD134) antibody. The study gave patients intravenous ivuxolimab at 0.01 to 10 mg/kg every 2 weeks.

Method: immunoSEQ multiplex PCR; TCRdb's copy keeps in-frame clones and lacks some. This table holds fewer than 100,000 clones, under 85% found once. Of note for this clone: The antigen remains unidentified.

Overall study results and limits: Within 6 weeks, CD4+ and CD8+ blood T cells expanded clonally at 0.1 to 3.0 mg/kg. CD4+ T cells averaged fewer expanded clones than CD8+ T cells.

The sequence came from an adult with an advanced solid tumor such as melanoma, head and neck, liver or kidney cancer. Sample: CD4+ or CD8+ T cells sorted from blood, taken in a trial of the OX40 agonist ivuxolimab.

CDR3 sequence (DNA): TGTGCCAGCAGCTTAGTTGGGACAGCTAACTATGGCTACACCTTC. Translating it yields CASSLVGTANYGYTF. The chain combines TRBV7-9 with TRBJ1-2, with 7 bases that match TRBD1. Germline assignment: CDR1 SEHNR and CDR2 FQNEAQ (reference sequence). The ends lost 1 base at V and 0 bases at J; junction bases unmatched: 2. The CDR3 length is 15 residues.